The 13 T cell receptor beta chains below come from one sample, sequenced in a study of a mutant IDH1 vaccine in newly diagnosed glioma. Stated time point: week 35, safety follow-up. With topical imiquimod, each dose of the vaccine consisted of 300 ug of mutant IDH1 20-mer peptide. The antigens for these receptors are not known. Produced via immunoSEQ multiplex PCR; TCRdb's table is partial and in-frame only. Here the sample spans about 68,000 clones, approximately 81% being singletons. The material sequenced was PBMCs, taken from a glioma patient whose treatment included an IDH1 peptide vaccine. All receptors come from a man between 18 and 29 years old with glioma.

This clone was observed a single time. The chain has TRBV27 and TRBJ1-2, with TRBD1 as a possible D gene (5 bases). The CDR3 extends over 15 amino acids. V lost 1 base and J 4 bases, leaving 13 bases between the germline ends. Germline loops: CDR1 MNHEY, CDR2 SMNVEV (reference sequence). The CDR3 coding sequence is TGTGCCAGCAGTTTATACCGGGGGATGATCTATGGCTACACCTTC. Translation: CASSLYRGMIYGYTF.

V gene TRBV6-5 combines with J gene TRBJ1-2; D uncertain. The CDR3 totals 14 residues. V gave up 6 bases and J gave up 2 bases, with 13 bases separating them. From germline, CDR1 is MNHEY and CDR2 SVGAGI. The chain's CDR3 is CASSPDGSNYGYTF. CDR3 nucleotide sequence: TGTGCCAGCAGCCCCGACGGGTCCAACTATGGCTACACCTTC.

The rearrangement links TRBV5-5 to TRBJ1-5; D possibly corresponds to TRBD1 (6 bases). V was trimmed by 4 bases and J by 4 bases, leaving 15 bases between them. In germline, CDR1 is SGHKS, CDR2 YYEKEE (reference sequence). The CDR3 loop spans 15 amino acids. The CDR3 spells CASSHIGQSNQPQHF. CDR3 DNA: TGTGCCAGCAGCCATATTGGACAGAGTAATCAGCCCCAGCATTTT.

The CDR3 is CASSFANTEAFF. DNA for the CDR3: TGTGCCAGTAGTTTCGCGAACACTGAAGCTTTCTTT. The V call is TRBV19, the J call TRBJ1-1, with unresolved D. The CDR3 runs 12 residues. V was cut by 5 bases and J by 1 base, with 5 bases left in between. Germline V CDR1 and CDR2: LNHDA, SQIVND (reference sequence).

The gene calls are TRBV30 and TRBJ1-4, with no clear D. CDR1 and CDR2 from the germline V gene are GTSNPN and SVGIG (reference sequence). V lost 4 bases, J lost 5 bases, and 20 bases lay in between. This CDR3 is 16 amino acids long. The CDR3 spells CAWTPERHGQNEKLFF. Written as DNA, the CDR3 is TGTGCCTGGACCCCTGAGAGACACGGGCAAAATGAAAAACTGTTTTTT. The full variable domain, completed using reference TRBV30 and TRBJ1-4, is SQTIHQWPATLVQPVGSPLSLECTVEGTSNPNLYWYRQAAGRGLQLLFYSVGIGQISSEVPQNLSASRPQDRQFILSSKKLLLSDSGFYLCAWTPERHGQNEKLFFGSGTQLSVL.

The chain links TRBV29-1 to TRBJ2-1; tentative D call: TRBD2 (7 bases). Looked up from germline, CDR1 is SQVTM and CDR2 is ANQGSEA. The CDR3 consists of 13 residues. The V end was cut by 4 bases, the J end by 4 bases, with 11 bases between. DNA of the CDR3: TGCAGCGTTGGGAGGGGGGGATACAATGAGCAGTTCTTC. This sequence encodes CSVGRGGYNEQFF.

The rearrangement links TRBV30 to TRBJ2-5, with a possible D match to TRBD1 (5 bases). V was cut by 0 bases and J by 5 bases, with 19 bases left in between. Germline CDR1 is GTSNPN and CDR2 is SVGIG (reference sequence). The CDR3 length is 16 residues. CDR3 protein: CAWSVRSSGLWETQYF. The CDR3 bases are TGTGCCTGGAGTGTACGGTCCTCAGGGCTGTGGGAGACCCAGTACTTC.

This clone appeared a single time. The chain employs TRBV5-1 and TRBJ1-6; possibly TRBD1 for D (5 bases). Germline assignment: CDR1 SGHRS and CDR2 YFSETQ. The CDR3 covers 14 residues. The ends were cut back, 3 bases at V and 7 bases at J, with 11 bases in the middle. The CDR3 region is CASSSGDFNSPLHF. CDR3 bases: TGCGCCAGCAGCTCGGGGGACTTCAATTCACCCCTCCACTTT. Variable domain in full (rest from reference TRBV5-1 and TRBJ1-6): KAGVTQTPRYLIKTRGQQVTLSCSPISGHRSVSWYQQTPGQGLQFLFEYFSETQRNKGNFPGRFSGRQFSNSRSEMNVSTLELGDSALYLCASSSGDFNSPLHFGNGTRLTVT.

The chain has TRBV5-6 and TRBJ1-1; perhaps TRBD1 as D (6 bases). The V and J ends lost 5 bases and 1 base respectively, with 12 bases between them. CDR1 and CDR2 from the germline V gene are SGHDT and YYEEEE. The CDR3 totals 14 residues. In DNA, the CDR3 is TGTGCCAGCAGTCCGGACAGAAGGAACACTGAAGCTTTCTTT. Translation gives CASSPDRRNTEAFF.

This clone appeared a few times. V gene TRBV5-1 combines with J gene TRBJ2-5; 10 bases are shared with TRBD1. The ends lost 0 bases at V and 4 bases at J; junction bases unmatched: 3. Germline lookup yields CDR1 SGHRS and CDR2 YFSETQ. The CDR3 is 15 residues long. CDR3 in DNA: TGCGCCAGCAGCTTGGGGACAGGGGGGCGAGAGACCCAGTACTTC. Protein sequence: CASSLGTGGRETQYF.

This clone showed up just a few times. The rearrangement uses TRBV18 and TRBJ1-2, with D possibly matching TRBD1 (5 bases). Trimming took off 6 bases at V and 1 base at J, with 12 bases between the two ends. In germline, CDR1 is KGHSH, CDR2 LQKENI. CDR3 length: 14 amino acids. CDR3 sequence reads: CASSGAGNNYGYTF. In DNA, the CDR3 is TGTGCCAGCTCCGGGGCGGGAAATAACTATGGCTACACCTTC.

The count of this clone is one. In nucleotides, the CDR3 is TGTGCTAGTGGGTCCCCCCGTGGACAGGGAAACACCATATATTTT. This codes for CASGSPRGQGNTIYF. This sequence joins TRBV12-5 and TRBJ1-3, with a possible D match to TRBD1 (6 bases). The CDR3 runs 15 residues. Germline loops: CDR1 LGHNT, CDR2 FRNRAP. V was cut by 6 bases and J by 4 bases, with 16 bases left in between. Full variable domain (missing parts from reference TRBV12-5 and TRBJ1-3): DARVTQTPRHKVTEMGQEVTMRCQPILGHNTVFWYRQTMMQGLELLAYFRNRAPLDDSGMPKDRFSAEMPDATLATLKIQPSEPRDSAVYFCASGSPRGQGNTIYFGEGSWLTVV.

CDR3: CASSLGLAGDVQFF. The CDR3 DNA sequence: TGTGCCAGCAGCCTCGGACTAGCGGGAGATGTGCAGTTCTTC. J is TRBJ2-1 and V is TRBV5-5, with TRBD2 matching over 13 bases. V dropped 4 bases and J dropped 12; count of bases not matched to a gene: 7. The CDR3 runs to 14 residues. The germline gives CDR1 SGHKS, CDR2 YYEKEE (reference sequence).